This is a list of T cell receptor beta chains from one sample in a study of T-cell reconstitution after alpha-beta-depleted transplantation in children. TCRdb passed the PCR reads through MiXCR, listing each CDR3 protein once. The table records around 400,000 distinct CDR3 sequences, about a fifth of them present only once. Sequenced material: PBMCs from the stem cell graft donor, taken from the stem cell graft. The origin of the receptors is a human donor who donated a stem cell graft to a child with acute myeloid leukemia. Each CDR3 is given without its conserved first and last residue. Fields, in order: V gene, CDR3 protein.

TRBV4-3,ASSQIDADRSWYGYT
TRBV6-1,ASSLGGVSNQPQH
TRBV10-3,AIGAYNEQF
TRBV5-1,ASSTSTSGISYEQY
TRBV4-2,ASSQDRSRGYEQY
TRBV29-1,SVTGTSGYNEQF
TRBV27,ASSTGTLNEQF
TRBV20-1,SVNGHLERGHYEQY
TRBV9,ASSRTSGRTDEQF
TRBV7-8,ASSWDRGGVAYEQY
TRBV3-1,ASSQARREQF
TRBV29-1,SVGEQLNTEAF
TRBV7-2,ASKAVYNEQF
TRBV20-1,SARGEETQY
TRBV7-8,ASTRGGQIYEQY
TRBV20-1,SARDPREHEQF
TRBV20-1,SAPRAGADTQY
TRBV20-1,SASPAGGGEQY
TRBV5-5,ASSFAGRNTGELF
TRBV20-1,SAAGANVLT
TRBV7-7,ASSLGGTSQETQY
TRBV7-8,ASSLDGQSTQY
TRBV6-5,ASSYSGVNYEQY
TRBV11-2,ASSQWASSGANVLT
TRBV25-1,ASSETRGEQY
TRBV5-1,ASSLYRGLDTGELF
TRBV7-9,ASTDSGAYNEQF
TRBV15,ATSITGDLTGELF
TRBV30,AWSVGGEQF
TRBV20-1,SAREGGAGGRETQY
TRBV5-1,ASSLTLGTEAF
TRBV20-1,SARSSVSSYEQY
TRBV12-3/TRBV12-4,ASRPAGTGELF
TRBV6-5,ASSPEPDRAEAF
TRBV5-6,ASRLGPAGAMNEQF
TRBV4-2,ASSQEDRASSYEQY
TRBV5-5,ASSALQGSYNEQF
TRBV18,ASSPEMSNEKLF
TRBV27,ASSLAMASETQY
TRBV12-3/TRBV12-4,ASSLAGTSGELF
TRBV27,ASSLSSGRSSYEQY
TRBV7-9,ASSPSVDIQY
TRBV12-3/TRBV12-4,ASSRGTSGLNEQF
TRBV24-1,ATSDRLAVEQF
TRBV6-1,ASSPLGGLGTDTQY
TRBV29-1,SVEDERHSYEQY
TRBV5-5,ASSWGVAGENEQF
TRBV6-1,ASSWGRTGELF
TRBV3-1,ASSLRQGVAEAF
TRBV6-5,ASSYPGTGVQF
TRBV29-1,SVRIAGMNNEQF
TRBV12-3/TRBV12-4,ASSLVARPNPYEQY
TRBV29-1,SVDDGQTNTEAF
TRBV29-1,SVGLAGGPSDTQY